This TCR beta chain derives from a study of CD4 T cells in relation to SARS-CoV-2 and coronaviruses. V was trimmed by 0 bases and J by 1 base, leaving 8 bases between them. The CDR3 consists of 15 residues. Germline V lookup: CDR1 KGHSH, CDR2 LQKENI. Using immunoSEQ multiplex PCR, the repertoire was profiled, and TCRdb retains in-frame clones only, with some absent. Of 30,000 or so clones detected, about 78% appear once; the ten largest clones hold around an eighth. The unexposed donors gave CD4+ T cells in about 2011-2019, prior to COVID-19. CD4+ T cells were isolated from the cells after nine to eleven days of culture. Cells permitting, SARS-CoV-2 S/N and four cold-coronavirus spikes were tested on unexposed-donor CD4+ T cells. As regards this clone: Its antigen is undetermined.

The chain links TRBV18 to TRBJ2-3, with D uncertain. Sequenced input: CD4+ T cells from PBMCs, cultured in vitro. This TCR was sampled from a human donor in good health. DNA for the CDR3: TGTGCCAGCTCACCACCTGGTCCAGGCACAGATACGCAGTATTTT. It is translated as CASSPPGPGTDTQYF.